This is a list of T cell receptor beta chains from one sample in a study of cytomegalovirus exposure and HLA in healthy donors. Sequencing used immunoSEQ multiplex PCR; TCRdb keeps in-frame clones, though not all of them. There are some 120,000 clones in the sample; around 84% occur only once, and more than 1.5% lies in the top ten. Sequencing used PBMCs. The receptor source for this set is a young man in good health and CMV-seronegative. The CDR3 runs from the conserved cysteine through the conserved F or W. D genes are given only for firm matches. Clone size is stated in some rows and not others, as once, few, many or a class when expanded.

clone_size,j_call,d_call,v_call,cdr3_aa,cdr3_nt
.,TRBJ2-3,TRBD2,TRBV29-1,CSLRGVAAAGGGGTDTQYF,TGCAGCCTGAGGGGAGTAGCGGCGGCCGGGGGAGGGGGCACAGATACGCAGTATTTT
.,TRBJ2-1,TRBD1,TRBV11-3,CASSSHTTGYNEQFF,TGTGCCAGCAGCTCACACACGACAGGGTACAATGAGCAGTTCTTC
few,TRBJ2-1,.,TRBV5-6,CASSWRDGAYNEQFF,TGTGCCAGCAGCTGGCGGGACGGAGCCTACAATGAGCAGTTCTTC
.,TRBJ1-2,.,TRBV11-1,CASSRGDRGYGYTF,TGTGCCAGCAGCCGGGGGGACCGAGGCTATGGCTACACCTTC
.,TRBJ2-7,.,TRBV28,CASEGQYYEQYF,TGTGCCAGCGAGGGCCAATACTACGAGCAGTACTTC
.,TRBJ1-1,TRBD1,TRBV6-5,CASSSGGETEAFF,TGTGCCAGCAGCTCAGGGGGCGAGACTGAAGCTTTCTTT
.,TRBJ2-7,.,TRBV2,CASSRDLYEQYF,TGTGCCAGCAGCCGGGATCTCTACGAGCAGTACTTC
.,TRBJ2-2,.,TRBV9,CASTLGDTTGELFF,TGTGCCAGCACTTTGGGGGACACAACCGGGGAGCTGTTTTTT
few,TRBJ2-1,.,TRBV6-6,CASTGSLRTYNEQFF,TGTGCCAGCACCGGGTCGTTGCGGACCTACAATGAGCAGTTCTTC
.,TRBJ2-1,TRBD1,TRBV27,CASSLDRGASYNEQFF,TGTGCCAGCAGCCTGGACAGGGGCGCCTCCTACAATGAGCAGTTCTTC
.,TRBJ2-1,TRBD1,TRBV7-9,CASSLPRTGNEQFF,TGTGCCAGCAGCCTCCCCCGGACAGGGAATGAGCAGTTCTTC
once,TRBJ2-1,.,TRBV7-2,CASSPLRDSYNEQFF,TGTGCCAGCAGCCCTCTGAGGGACTCCTACAATGAGCAGTTCTTC
once,TRBJ1-1,.,TRBV2,CASSERVTEAFF,TGTGCCAGCAGTGAACGAGTCACTGAAGCTTTCTTT
.,TRBJ2-5,TRBD2,TRBV2,CASSGTSGHQETQYF,TGTGCCAGCAGTGGGACTAGCGGACACCAAGAGACCCAGTACTTC